The clone carrying this TCR beta chain was seen at least ten times. Its antigen is not known. This CDR3 has 12 residues. Germline-derived CDR1 and CDR2 are MNHEY and SMNVEV (reference sequence). Trimming left V 9 bases short and J 4 bases short, with 12 bases between. RNA transcripts were the template, and TCR beta CDR3 regions were amplified from them. HTBI primers were employed in first-round RT-PCR, then a second-round multiplex PCR followed. TCRdb called the multiplex PCR reads again in MiXCR, with one record for every CDR3 protein. This repertoire shows around 470,000 distinct CDR3 sequences, 14% found once; its top ten account for over 7.5%. Each donor who had ophthalmopathy showed moderate-to-severe activity, a CAS of ≥3, a NOSPECS of ≥4, and a duration under 3 months. A roughly 10 ml volume of fresh peripheral blood provided the PBMCs. This record comes from a study of Graves' ophthalmopathy and Graves' hyperthyroidism. Findings of the study overall: Blood also contained most of the expanded thyroid clonotypes above 0.001 frequency. Researchers report that a 13-signature model separated ophthalmopathy from stable hyperthyroidism, posting about 88% sensitivity and roughly 81% specificity.

The chain combines TRBV27 with TRBJ1-1, with a weak D call TRBD1 (6 bases). Sample: blood. This TCR was sampled from a woman in her 30s with Graves' ophthalmopathy. The CDR3 region is CARAKGGTEAFF. The CDR3 nucleotides are TGTGCCAGGGCCAAAGGGGGCACTGAAGCTTTCTTT.